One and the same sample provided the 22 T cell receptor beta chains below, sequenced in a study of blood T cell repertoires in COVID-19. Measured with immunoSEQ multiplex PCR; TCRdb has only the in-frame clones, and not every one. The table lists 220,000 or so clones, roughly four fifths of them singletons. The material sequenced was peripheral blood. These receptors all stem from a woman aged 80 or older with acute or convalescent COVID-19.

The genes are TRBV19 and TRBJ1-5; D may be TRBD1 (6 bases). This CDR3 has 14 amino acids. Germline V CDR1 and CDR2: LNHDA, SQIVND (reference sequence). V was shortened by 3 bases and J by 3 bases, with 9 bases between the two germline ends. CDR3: CASSMTGLNQPQHF. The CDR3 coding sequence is TGTGCCAGTAGTATGACAGGCCTCAATCAGCCCCAGCATTTT.

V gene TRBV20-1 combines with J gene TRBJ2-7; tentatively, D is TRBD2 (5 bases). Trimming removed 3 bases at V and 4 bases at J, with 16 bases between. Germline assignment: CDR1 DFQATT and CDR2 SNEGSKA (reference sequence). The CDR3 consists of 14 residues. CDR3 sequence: CSASKRGRGYEQYF. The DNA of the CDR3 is TGCAGTGCTAGTAAGCGCGGCAGAGGGTACGAGCAGTACTTC.

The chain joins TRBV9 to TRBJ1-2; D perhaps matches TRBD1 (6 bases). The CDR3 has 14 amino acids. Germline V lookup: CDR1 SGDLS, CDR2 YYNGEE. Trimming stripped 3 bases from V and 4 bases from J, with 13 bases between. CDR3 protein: CASSGRTATYGYTF. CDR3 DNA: TGTGCCAGCAGCGGCAGGACAGCAACCTATGGCTACACCTTC. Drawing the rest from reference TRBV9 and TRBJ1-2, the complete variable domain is DSGVTQTPKHLITATGQRVTLRCSPRSGDLSVYWYQQSLDQGLQFLIQYYNGEERAKGNILERFSAQQFPDLHSELNLSSLELGDSALYFCASSGRTATYGYTFGSGTRLTVV.

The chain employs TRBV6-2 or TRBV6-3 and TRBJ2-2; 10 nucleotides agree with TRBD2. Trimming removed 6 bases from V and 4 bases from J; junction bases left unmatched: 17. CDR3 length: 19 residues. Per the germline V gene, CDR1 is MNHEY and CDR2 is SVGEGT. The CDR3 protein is CASSPTSGVFIHATGELFF. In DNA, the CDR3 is TGTGCCAGCAGCCCCACTAGCGGGGTGTTTATACACGCCACCGGGGAGCTGTTTTTT.

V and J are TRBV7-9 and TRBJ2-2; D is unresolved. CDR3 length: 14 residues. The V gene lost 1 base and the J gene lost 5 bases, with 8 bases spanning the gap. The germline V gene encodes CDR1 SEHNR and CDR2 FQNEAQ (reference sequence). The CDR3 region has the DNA TGTGCCAGCAGCTTAGAGACACAAACCGGGGAGCTGTTTTTT. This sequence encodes CASSLETQTGELFF.

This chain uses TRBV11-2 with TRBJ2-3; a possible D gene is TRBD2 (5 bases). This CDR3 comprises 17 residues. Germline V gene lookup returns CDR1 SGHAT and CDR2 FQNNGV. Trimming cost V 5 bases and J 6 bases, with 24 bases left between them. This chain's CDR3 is CASSTRTGPSKVDTQYF. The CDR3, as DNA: TGTGCCAGCAGCACCCGGACTGGGCCGTCTAAGGTTGATACGCAGTATTTT.

This CDR3 is CASRHNRGSTDTQYF. The CDR3 DNA sequence: TGCGCCAGCAGACACAACAGGGGTAGCACAGATACGCAGTATTTT. The rearrangement links TRBV5-1 to TRBJ2-3, with 7 bases matching TRBD1. CDR1 is SGHRS, CDR2 YFSETQ, per germline. This CDR3 region has 15 residues. V gave up 5 bases and J gave up 0 bases; unmatched junction bases: 6.

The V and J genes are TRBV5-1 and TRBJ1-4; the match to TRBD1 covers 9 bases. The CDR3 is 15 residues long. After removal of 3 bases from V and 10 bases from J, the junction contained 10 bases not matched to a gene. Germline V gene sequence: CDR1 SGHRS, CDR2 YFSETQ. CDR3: CASSWEGQGDGKLFF. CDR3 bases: TGCGCCAGCAGCTGGGAGGGACAGGGTGACGGAAAACTGTTTTTT.

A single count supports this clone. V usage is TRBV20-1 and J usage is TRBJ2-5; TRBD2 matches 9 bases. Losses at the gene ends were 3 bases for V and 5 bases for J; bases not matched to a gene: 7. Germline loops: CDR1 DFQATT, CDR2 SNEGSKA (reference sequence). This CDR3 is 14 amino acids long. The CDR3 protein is CSASRGRVEETQYF. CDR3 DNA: TGCAGTGCTAGTCGCGGGAGGGTGGAGGAGACCCAGTACTTC.

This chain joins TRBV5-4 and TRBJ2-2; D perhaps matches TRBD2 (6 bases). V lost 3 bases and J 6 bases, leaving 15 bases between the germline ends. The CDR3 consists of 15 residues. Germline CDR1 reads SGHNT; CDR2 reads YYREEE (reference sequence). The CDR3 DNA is TGTGCCAGCAGCTCGGGGGAACCCAGAGCCGGGGAGCTGTTTTTT. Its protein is CASSSGEPRAGELFF.

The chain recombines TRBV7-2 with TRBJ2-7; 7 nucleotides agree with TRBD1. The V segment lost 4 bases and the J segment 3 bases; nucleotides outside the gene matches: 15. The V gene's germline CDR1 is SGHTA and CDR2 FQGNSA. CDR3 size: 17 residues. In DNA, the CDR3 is TGTGCCAGCAGCTCACACCGACAGGGAAGAGGTATCTACGAGCAGTACTTC. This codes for CASSSHRQGRGIYEQYF.

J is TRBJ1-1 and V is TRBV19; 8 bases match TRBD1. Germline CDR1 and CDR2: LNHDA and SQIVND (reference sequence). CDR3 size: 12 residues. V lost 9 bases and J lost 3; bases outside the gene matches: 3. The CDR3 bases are TGTGCCAGCAGGGGGCTGGACACTGAAGCTTTCTTT. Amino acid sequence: CASRGLDTEAFF.

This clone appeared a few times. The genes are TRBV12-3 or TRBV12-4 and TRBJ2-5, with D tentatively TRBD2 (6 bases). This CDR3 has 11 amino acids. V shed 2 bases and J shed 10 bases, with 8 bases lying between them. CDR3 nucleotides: TGTGCCAGCAGTTTAATGGGGGGCCAGTACTTC. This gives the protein CASSLMGGQYF.

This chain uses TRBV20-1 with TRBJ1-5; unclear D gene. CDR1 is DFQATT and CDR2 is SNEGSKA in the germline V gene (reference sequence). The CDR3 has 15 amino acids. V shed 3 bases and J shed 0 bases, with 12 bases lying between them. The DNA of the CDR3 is TGCAGTGCTAGTACCAGCACTAATAGCAATCAGCCCCAGCATTTT. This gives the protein CSASTSTNSNQPQHF.

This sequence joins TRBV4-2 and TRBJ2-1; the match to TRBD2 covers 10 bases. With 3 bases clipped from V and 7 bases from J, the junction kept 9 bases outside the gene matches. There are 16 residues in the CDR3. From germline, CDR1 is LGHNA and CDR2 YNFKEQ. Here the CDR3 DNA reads TGTGCCAGCAGCCAGGACTTAGCGGGAGGAACGAATGAGCAGTTCTTC. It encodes CASSQDLAGGTNEQFF.

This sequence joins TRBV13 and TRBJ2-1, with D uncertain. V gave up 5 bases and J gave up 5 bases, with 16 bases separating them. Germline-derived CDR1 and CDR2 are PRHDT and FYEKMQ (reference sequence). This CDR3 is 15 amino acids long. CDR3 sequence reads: CASSPPGEVNNEQFF. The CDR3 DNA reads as TGTGCCAGCAGCCCACCGGGTGAGGTCAACAATGAGCAGTTCTTC. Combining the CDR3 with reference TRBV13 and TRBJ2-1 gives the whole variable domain AAGVIQSPRHLIKEKRETATLKCYPIPRHDTVYWYQQGPGQDPQFLISFYEKMQSDKGSIPDRFSAQQFSDYHSELNMSSLELGDSALYFCASSPPGEVNNEQFFGPGTRLTVL.

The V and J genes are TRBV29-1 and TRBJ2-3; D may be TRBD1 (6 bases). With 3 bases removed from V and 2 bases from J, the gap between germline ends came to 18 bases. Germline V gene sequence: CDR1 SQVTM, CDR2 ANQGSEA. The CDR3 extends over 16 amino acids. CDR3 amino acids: CSVEDLRDTNTDTQYF. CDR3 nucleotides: TGCAGCGTTGAGGACCTTCGGGACACTAACACAGATACGCAGTATTTT.

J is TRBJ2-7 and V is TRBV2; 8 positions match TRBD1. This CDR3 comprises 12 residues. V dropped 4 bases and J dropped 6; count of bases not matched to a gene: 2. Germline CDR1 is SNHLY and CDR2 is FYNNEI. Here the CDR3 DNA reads TGTGCCAGCAGTGGACAGGGGAGCGAGCAGTACTTC. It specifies CASSGQGSEQYF.

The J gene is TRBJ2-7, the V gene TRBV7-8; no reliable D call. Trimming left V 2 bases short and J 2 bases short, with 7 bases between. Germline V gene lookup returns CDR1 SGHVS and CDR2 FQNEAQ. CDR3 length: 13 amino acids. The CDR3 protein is CASSLRGTYEQYF. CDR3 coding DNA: TGTGCCAGCAGCTTACGAGGTACCTACGAGCAGTACTTC.

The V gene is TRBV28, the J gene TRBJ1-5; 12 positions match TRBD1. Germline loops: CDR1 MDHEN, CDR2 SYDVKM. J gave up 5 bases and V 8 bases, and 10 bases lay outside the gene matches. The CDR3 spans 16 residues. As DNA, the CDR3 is TGTGCCAGCCATATGCGGGGGACAGGGGGCTATCAGCCCCAGCATTTT. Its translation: CASHMRGTGGYQPQHF.

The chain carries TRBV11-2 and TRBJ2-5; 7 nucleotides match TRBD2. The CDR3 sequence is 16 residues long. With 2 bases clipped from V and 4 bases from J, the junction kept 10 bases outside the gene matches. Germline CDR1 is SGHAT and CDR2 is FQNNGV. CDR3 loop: CASSLFGLADRETQYF. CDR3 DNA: TGTGCCAGCAGCTTATTTGGGCTAGCGGACCGAGAGACCCAGTACTTC.

CDR3 bases: TGTGCCAGCAGCCGGAATAAGGGACAGCTCGGCACTGAAGCTTTCTTT. This sequence encodes CASSRNKGQLGTEAFF. The chain uses TRBV5-4 and TRBJ1-1; 7 bases fit TRBD1. Germline V gene lookup returns CDR1 SGHNT and CDR2 YYREEE (reference sequence). CDR3 length equals 16 residues. After removal of 4 bases from V and 4 bases from J, the junction contained 13 bases not matched to a gene.